This T cell receptor (beta chain) was identified during a study of blood T cells in healthy people across ages. Study-wide results and limits: The authors considered diversity estimates from one million T cells to be underestimates. Naive and antigen-experienced cells could not be conclusively compared, given unsorted PBMCs.

The CDR3 consists of 13 residues. Per germline, CDR1 SGHTA and CDR2 FQGNSA. There are a few counts of this clonotype. The antigen is unknown. This may be a read error: a much more frequent sequence differs by one nucleotide. Extraction of total RNA produced a minimum of 6 micrograms from each sample. The second PCR ran about 7 to 12 cycles with a sample-barcoded 5' primer and J-beta primers. Sequencing of every sample gave 3 million or more CDR3-containing paired-end reads. Using its own MiXCR run on the 5' RACE reads, TCRdb lists one record per CDR3 protein. The sample holds 800,000 to 900,000 distinct CDR3 sequences, approximately 59% seen once.

The gene calls are TRBV7-2 and TRBJ2-1; D possibly corresponds to TRBD1 (6 bases). The J call may be mistaken, given a closer DNA end match to TRBJ2-7. This TCR was sampled from a man aged 25-45 years in good health. The sequenced material came from blood. Written as DNA, the CDR3 is TGTGCCAGCAGCTCTGGACAGTACAATGAGCAGTACTTC. Residues: CASSSGQYNEQYF.